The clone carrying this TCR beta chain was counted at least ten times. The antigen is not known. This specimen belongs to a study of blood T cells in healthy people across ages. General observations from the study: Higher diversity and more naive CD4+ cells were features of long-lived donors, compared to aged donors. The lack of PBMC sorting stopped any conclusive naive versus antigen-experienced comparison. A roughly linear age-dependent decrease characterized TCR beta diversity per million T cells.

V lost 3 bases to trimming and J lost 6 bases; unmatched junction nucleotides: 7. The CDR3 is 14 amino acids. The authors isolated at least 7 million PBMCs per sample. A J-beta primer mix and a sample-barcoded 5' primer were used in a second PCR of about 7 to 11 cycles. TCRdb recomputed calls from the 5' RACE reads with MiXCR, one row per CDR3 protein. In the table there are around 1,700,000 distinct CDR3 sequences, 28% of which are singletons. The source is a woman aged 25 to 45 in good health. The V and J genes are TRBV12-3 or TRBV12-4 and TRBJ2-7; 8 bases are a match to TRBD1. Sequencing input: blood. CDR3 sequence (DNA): TGTGCCAGCAGTTTTTTCCAGGGGGCTAGCGAGCAGTACTTC. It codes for CASSFFQGASEQYF.